The sequence of this T cell receptor beta chain was determined in a study of technical replicates of blood from a handful of donors. Germline CDR1 reads WNHNN; CDR2 reads SYGVQD (reference sequence). V shed 3 bases, J shed 3 bases, and the junction held 5 bases outside the gene matches. CDR3 length: 15 residues. Some clones are missing from TCRdb's copy, which holds only in-frame ones; the method was immunoSEQ multiplex PCR. In the table there are approximately 99,000 clones, 96% of which are singletons. The J gene is TRBJ2-7, the V gene TRBV10-1, with 10 bases identical to TRBD1. Source material: T cells isolated from PBMCs. The TCR was taken from a human donor in good health. CDR3 sequence reads: CASSDGTGALYEQYF. The CDR3 DNA sequence: TGCGCCAGCAGTGACGGGACAGGGGCCCTCTACGAGCAGTACTTC.